This passage covers 21 T cell receptor beta chains from one sample sequenced in a study of CD8 T cells in ankylosing spondylitis. Study-level results: Roughly eight highly homologous variants made up a TCR beta motif that seemed to typify ankylosing spondylitis blood.

TCRdb ran MiXCR on the 5' RACE reads and lists one entry per CDR3 protein. The repertoire has hundreds of thousands of distinct CDR3 sequences, 10% to 15% of them found once; the top ten carry under 7.5%. No antigen is known for these receptors. The specimen was blood, either unsorted or a sorted T cell fraction (not recorded which). These receptors all stem from a male donor with ankylosing spondylitis.

The genes are TRBV5-1 and TRBJ1-2, with D perhaps matching TRBD1 (6 bases). The CDR3 runs 17 residues. CDR1 is SGHRS and CDR2 is YFSETQ in the germline V gene. Trimming shortened V by 2 bases and J by 3 bases, and 20 bases separated the two germline ends. The CDR3 DNA follows: TGCGCCAGCAGCTTTGGAGACAGGAGAGACTTCGACTATGGCTACACCTTC. This gives the protein CASSFGDRRDFDYGYTF. Full variable domain (outside the CDR3, taken from reference TRBV5-1 and TRBJ1-2): KAGVTQTPRYLIKTRGQQVTLSCSPISGHRSVSWYQQTPGQGLQFLFEYFSETQRNKGNFPGRFSGRQFSNSRSEMNVSTLELGDSALYLCASSFGDRRDFDYGYTFGSGTRLTVV.

The chain uses TRBV24-1 and TRBJ2-5; 10 bases map to TRBD2. V was pared by 5 bases and J by 1 base, with 3 bases of the junction left unmatched. This CDR3 has 15 residues. The V gene's germline CDR1 is KGHDR and CDR2 SFDVKD. The CDR3 region has the DNA TGTGCCACCAGTGTAGCGGGAGGTGGCCAAGAGACCCAGTACTTC. It is translated as CATSVAGGGQETQYF.

This clonotype was seen more than once but under ten times. The gene calls are TRBV7-8 and TRBJ2-6; D is ambiguous. The CDR3 loop spans 17 amino acids. The V gene's germline CDR1 is SGHVS and CDR2 FQNEAQ. Trimming stripped 7 bases from V and 0 bases from J, with 16 bases between. DNA of the CDR3: TGTGCCAGCACCTACAAGCCAGTAGCCTCTGGGGCCAACGTCCTGACTTTC. It codes for CASTYKPVASGANVLTF.

This clonotype was recorded at least ten times. One end of the junction does not line up with germline, which may come from a read error. The CDR3 DNA reads TGCGCCAGCAGCAGGACAGGGGGCGGTAATCAGCCCCAGCATTTT. Its translation is CASSRTGGGNQPQHF. V gene TRBV12-3 or TRBV12-4 combines with J gene TRBJ1-5, with 11 bases fitting TRBD1. The CDR3 is 15 amino acids.

This clonotype was counted between two and nine times. V is TRBV25-1 and J is TRBJ2-1; 7 bases match TRBD1. The CDR3 has 15 residues. Germline CDR1 and CDR2: MGHDK and SYGVNS. The J segment lost 3 bases and the V segment lost 0 bases, leaving 2 bases of the junction unmatched. DNA of the CDR3: TGTGCCAGCAGTGAATACAACAGGGGCTACAATGAGCAGTTCTTC. It yields the protein CASSEYNRGYNEQFF.

This clonotype was detected a few times. The DNA of the CDR3 is TGTGCCAGCAGCTTAGTGTCGGGGATCGGAGAAAAACTGTTTTTT. Translated: CASSLVSGIGEKLFF. The chain uses TRBV11-3 and TRBJ1-4; D is unresolved. The CDR3 contains 15 residues. The V end was cut by 1 base, the J end by 8 bases, with 14 bases between. Germline CDR1 and CDR2: SGHNT and YENEEA.

The CDR3 region is CASSHGTGGETQYF. The DNA for the CDR3 is TGTGCCAGCAGCCACGGGACAGGGGGTGAGACCCAGTACTTC. The chain has TRBV3-1 and TRBJ2-5; 11 bases are a match to TRBD1. The CDR3 runs 14 residues. V lost 3 bases and J lost 5; bases outside the gene matches: 2. From germline, CDR1 is LGHDT and CDR2 YNNKEL (reference sequence).

The sample holds a few counts of this clonotype. The chain is built from TRBV29-1 and TRBJ1-4; D is undetermined. CDR1 is SQVTM and CDR2 is ANQGSEA in the germline V gene. The CDR3 length is 12 residues. The V gene lost 4 bases and the J gene lost 4 bases, with 7 bases spanning the gap. CDR3 coding DNA: TGCAGCGTTGGCTCGGGTAATGAAAAACTGTTTTTT. Translation gives CSVGSGNEKLFF.

The rearrangement joins TRBV12-3 or TRBV12-4 to TRBJ2-3; D is uncertain. V was shortened by 3 bases and J by 4 bases, with 8 bases between the two germline ends. The CDR3 totals 13 residues. The CDR3 here is CASSFVAADTQYF. Written as DNA, the CDR3 is TGTGCCAGCAGTTTCGTGGCCGCAGATACGCAGTATTTT.

The J gene is TRBJ2-1, the V gene TRBV4-2; TRBD2 matches 8 bases. This CDR3 has 16 residues. The V gene's germline CDR1 is LGHNA and CDR2 YNFKEQ. Trimming took 1 base from V and 5 from J; bases not matched to a gene: 7. The CDR3 nucleotides read TGTGCCAGCAGCCAAGCCGCGGGAGGAGGGAACAATGAGCAGTTCTTC. Amino acids: CASSQAAGGGNNEQFF.

This clonotype came up a few times. V gene TRBV20-1 combines with J gene TRBJ1-1; D gene uncertain. The CDR3 totals 14 residues. In germline, CDR1 is DFQATT, CDR2 SNEGSKA (reference sequence). With 1 base removed from V and 5 bases from J, the gap between germline ends came to 14 bases. CDR3: CSARVGLSGTEAFF. The DNA of the CDR3 is TGCAGTGCTAGAGTGGGTTTATCGGGAACTGAAGCTTTCTTT.

The chain is built from TRBV7-8 and TRBJ2-2; no definite D call. V shed 0 bases and J shed 3 bases, with 8 bases lying between them. CDR1 is SGHVS, CDR2 FQNEAQ, per germline. The CDR3 covers 15 residues. CDR3 sequence (DNA): TGTGCCAGCAGCTTAGCGGGGTACTACACCGGGGAGCTGTTTTTT. It yields the protein CASSLAGYYTGELFF.

The J gene is TRBJ1-1, the V gene TRBV5-6; D is uncertain. The germline CDR1 and CDR2 sequences are SGHDT and YYEEEE. This CDR3 spans 12 amino acids. V lost 2 bases and J lost 7, with 9 bases in between. The CDR3 reads CASSFRTVEAFF. CDR3 bases: TGTGCCAGCAGCTTTAGAACAGTTGAAGCTTTCTTT.

This clonotype was seen a few times. The chain combines TRBV3-1 with TRBJ2-1; possibly TRBD2 for D (6 bases). Trimming took off 5 bases at V and 4 bases at J, with 18 bases between the two ends. The germline gives CDR1 LGHDT, CDR2 YNNKEL (reference sequence). The CDR3 contains 16 residues. The CDR3 sequence is CASSTTLGTLYNEQFF. CDR3 DNA sequence: TGTGCCAGCAGCACGACCCTCGGGACTTTGTACAATGAGCAGTTCTTC.

The CDR3: CSAFSGTSGVSSYEQYF. CDR3 DNA sequence: TGCAGTGCCTTTTCCGGGACTAGCGGGGTTAGCTCCTACGAGCAGTACTTC. The chain couples TRBV20-1 to TRBJ2-7, with TRBD2 matching 13 bases. Germline trimming cut 6 bases from V and 0 bases from J; bases unmatched to any gene: 11. The CDR3 contains 17 residues. Germline V gives CDR1 DFQATT, CDR2 SNEGSKA (reference sequence).

The gene calls are TRBV20-1 and TRBJ2-3; 8 bases map to TRBD1. This CDR3 spans 14 amino acids. The junction had 10 bases not matched to a gene; V was cut back by 3 bases and J by 8 bases. The germline V gene has CDR1 DFQATT and CDR2 SNEGSKA (reference sequence). The CDR3 sequence: CSASGQGFSGTQYF. The CDR3, as DNA: TGCAGTGCTAGTGGACAGGGATTTAGCGGTACGCAGTATTTT.

This clonotype was found a few times. This chain uses TRBV20-1 with TRBJ1-3; D is perhaps TRBD1 (6 bases). There are 14 residues in the CDR3. Trimming left V 4 bases short and J 0 bases short, with 10 bases between. Germline V gene lookup returns CDR1 DFQATT and CDR2 SNEGSKA (reference sequence). In nucleotides, the CDR3 is TGCAGTGCTATTAACAGGGCCTCTGGAAACACCATATATTTT. Protein: CSAINRASGNTIYF.

This clonotype has a single count. The chain has TRBV20-1 and TRBJ1-2, with TRBD1 as a possible D gene (6 bases). In germline, CDR1 is DFQATT, CDR2 SNEGSKA (reference sequence). This CDR3 is built from 13 residues. Trimming cost V 6 bases and J 4 bases, with 15 bases left between them. The CDR3 loop reads CSATDRQSYGYTF. For the CDR3, the DNA is TGCAGTGCGACGGACAGACAAAGCTATGGCTACACCTTC.

The rearrangement uses TRBV5-1 and TRBJ2-1; D may be TRBD2 (6 bases). Germline V lookup: CDR1 SGHRS, CDR2 YFSETQ. With 4 bases removed from V and 9 bases from J, the gap between germline ends came to 20 bases. CDR3 size: 15 residues. The CDR3 nucleotides are TGCGCCAGCAGCCCCTTTCAGGAGGGCCGCGGTGAGCAGTTCTTC. It is translated as CASSPFQEGRGEQFF.

This clonotype was detected ten times or more. The gene calls are TRBV10-1 and TRBJ2-5, with TRBD2 matching 9 bases. CDR1 is WNHNN, CDR2 SYGVQD, per germline (reference sequence). V lost 2 bases, J lost 5 bases, and 6 bases stayed unmatched. This CDR3 contains 15 residues. Written as DNA, the CDR3 is TGCGCCAGCAGTGAGAGTCTAGCGGGAAGGGAGACCCAGTACTTC. Protein sequence: CASSESLAGRETQYF.

J is TRBJ1-4 and V is TRBV3-1; 7 nucleotides line up with TRBD1. The CDR3 loop spans 15 amino acids. V was pared by 2 bases and J by 10 bases, with 10 bases of the junction left unmatched. CDR1 is LGHDT and CDR2 is YNNKEL in the germline V gene (reference sequence). CDR3 region: CASSQRWTGLGKLFF. CDR3 nucleotides: TGTGCCAGCAGCCAACGTTGGACAGGCCTCGGAAAACTGTTTTTT.